This T cell receptor (beta chain) was recorded in a study of T cell changes during pregnancy in multiple sclerosis. Produced via immunoSEQ multiplex PCR; TCRdb's table is partial and in-frame only. The table records some 70,000 clones, 92% of them present only once. The sequence was obtained from a female donor in good health, enrolled as a control in a pregnancy study. The sample was CD8+ T cells from peripheral blood mononuclear cells, taken in the third trimester of pregnancy.

Here the CDR3 reads CAGNRPEANYGYTF. The CDR3 DNA reads as TGTGCCGGAAACAGGCCAGAGGCTAACTATGGCTACACCTTC. The chain carries TRBV2 and TRBJ1-2; perhaps TRBD1 as D (5 bases). V lost 11 bases and J 0 bases, leaving 16 bases between the germline ends. The CDR3 runs to 14 residues. CDR1 SNHLY and CDR2 FYNNEI come from the germline V gene.